Following are 23 T cell receptor beta chains from one sample sequenced in a study of shared clonotypes between healthy human individuals. Sequencing was performed with immunoSEQ multiplex PCR; in TCRdb, only in-frame clones are kept and a portion is missing. The sample lists 2,500,000 or so clones, roughly nine tenths occurring once. The specimen sequenced was naive CD4+ T cells sorted from blood. Noted subset: CD45RA+ positively selected. The receptors originated from a man aged 18 to 29 in good health.

This rearrangement joins TRBV5-4 to TRBJ2-1, with TRBD2 matching over 15 bases. The CDR3 covers 16 residues. V dropped 4 bases and J dropped 10; count of bases not matched to a gene: 9. CDR1 and CDR2 from the germline V gene are SGHNT and YYREEE (reference sequence). Written as DNA, the CDR3 is TGTGCCAGCAGCCCCCGGACTAGCGGGGGGGCCTGGGAGCAGTTCTTC. Translated, it gives CASSPRTSGGAWEQFF.

This clone was seen once. The chain uses TRBV6-6 and TRBJ1-2; D is uncertain. CDR3 length equals 15 residues. Per germline, CDR1 MNHNY and CDR2 SVGAGI (reference sequence). V was trimmed by 7 bases and J by 3 bases, leaving 18 bases between them. The CDR3 spells CASTRQWILDYGYTF. DNA of the CDR3: TGTGCCAGCACTCGGCAGTGGATCCTGGACTATGGCTACACCTTC.

The gene calls are TRBV28 and TRBJ1-1; 7 nucleotides align to TRBD1. This CDR3 has 13 amino acids. Germline CDR1 reads MDHEN; CDR2 reads SYDVKM. The ends lost 7 bases at V and 8 bases at J; junction bases unmatched: 10. DNA for the CDR3: TGTGCCAGCATCATTCCGGGACAGTACGAAGCTTTCTTT. This translates into CASIIPGQYEAFF. Filled out from reference TRBV28 and TRBJ1-1, the complete variable domain reads DVKVTQSSRYLVKRTGEKVFLECVQDMDHENMFWYRQDPGLGLRLIYFSYDVKMKEKGDIPEGYSVSREKKERFSLILESASTNQTSMYLCASIIPGQYEAFFGQGTRLTVV.

The V gene is TRBV18, the J gene TRBJ1-1, with a tentative D call TRBD1 (5 bases). CDR1 KGHSH and CDR2 LQKENI come from the germline V gene. The CDR3 spans 15 residues. Trimming pared 3 bases from V and 5 bases from J, leaving 16 bases between. In nucleotides, the CDR3 is TGTGCCAGCTCACCGGTTACGGGGGTTGGGACTGAAGCTTTCTTT. It is translated as CASSPVTGVGTEAFF.

V and J are TRBV18 and TRBJ2-7; perhaps TRBD1 as D (6 bases). V shed 1 base and J shed 6 bases, with 16 bases lying between them. This CDR3 spans 15 amino acids. Germline V gives CDR1 KGHSH, CDR2 LQKENI. The CDR3 here is CASSPQGDPVGEQYF. CDR3 nucleotide sequence: TGTGCCAGCTCACCACAGGGGGACCCTGTAGGCGAGCAGTACTTC.

This chain joins TRBV9 and TRBJ1-3; D may be TRBD1 (6 bases). Per germline, CDR1 SGDLS and CDR2 YYNGEE. The CDR3 runs to 15 residues. The germline V and J ends were trimmed by 0 bases and 3 bases, with 10 bases remaining between them. DNA of the CDR3: TGTGCCAGCAGCGTAGACCGGGGGCATGGAAACACCATATATTTT. This codes for CASSVDRGHGNTIYF.

In this sample, this clone turned up once. CDR3 residues: CASSQTGEAYEQYF. CDR3 coding DNA: TGTGCCAGCAGCCAGACAGGGGAGGCTTACGAGCAGTACTTC. V is TRBV28 and J is TRBJ2-7; 8 bases are a match to TRBD1. The germline CDR1 and CDR2 sequences are MDHEN and SYDVKM. This CDR3 has 14 amino acids. The J segment lost 4 bases and the V segment lost 6 bases, leaving 8 bases of the junction unmatched.

This sequence joins TRBV5-6 and TRBJ2-3; D is uncertain. CDR1 SGHDT and CDR2 YYEEEE come from the germline V gene. This CDR3 has 14 residues. With 6 bases removed from V and 1 base from J, the gap between germline ends came to 12 bases. This CDR3 reads CASTDSRGTDTQYF. CDR3 nucleotides: TGTGCCAGCACGGATTCACGGGGCACAGATACGCAGTATTTT. The whole variable domain, filled in from reference TRBV5-6 and TRBJ2-3, reads DAGVTQSPTHLIKTRGQQVTLRCSPKSGHDTVSWYQQALGQGPQFIFQYYEEEERQRGNFPDRFSGHQFPNYSSELNVNALLLGDSALYLCASTDSRGTDTQYFGPGTRLTVL.

The rearrangement uses TRBV2 and TRBJ1-4; 10 nucleotides match TRBD1. The CDR3 spans 15 residues. Germline V gene lookup returns CDR1 SNHLY and CDR2 FYNNEI. As DNA, the CDR3 is TGTGCATCGACAGGGGGCAGTGGAACTAATGAAAAACTGTTTTTT. Translating it yields CASTGGSGTNEKLFF.

This clone was observed a single time. J is TRBJ2-1 and V is TRBV6-7, with D tentatively TRBD1 or TRBD2 (5 bases each). TRBV6-7 is an ORF, and what it does is uncertain. Trimming removed 6 bases from V and 4 bases from J, with 19 bases in between. The CDR3 runs 16 residues. The CDR3 loop reads CASRTAAGRRYNEQFF. The CDR3 bases are TGTGCCAGCAGGACCGCAGCAGGGAGACGTTACAATGAGCAGTTCTTC.

The chain is built from TRBV11-2 and TRBJ2-7; 7 bases map to TRBD1. After removal of 1 base from V and 0 bases from J, the junction contained 12 bases not matched to a gene. Germline V gives CDR1 SGHAT, CDR2 FQNNGV. The CDR3 totals 18 residues. CDR3: CASSLVRQGPRGSYEQYF. The CDR3 bases are TGTGCCAGCAGCTTAGTCCGACAGGGCCCCCGGGGCTCCTACGAGCAGTACTTC.

The V gene is TRBV27, the J gene TRBJ2-5; the D gene could be TRBD1 or TRBD2 (5 bases each). The J call may be wrong; the DNA end is better matched by TRBJ2-7. CDR1 MNHEY and CDR2 SMNVEV come from the germline V gene (reference sequence). The CDR3 loop spans 13 amino acids. The CDR3 DNA follows: TGTGCCAGCTCAAGGGACGGTGCCTACGAGCAGTACTTC. This gives the protein CASSRDGAYEQYF.

With regard to this clone: The junction shows a germline mismatch at one end, possibly a read error. This chain links TRBV5-4 with TRBJ2-5, with 11 nucleotides matching TRBD2. Germline V gene lookup returns CDR1 SGHNT and CDR2 YYREEE (reference sequence). The CDR3 has 14 residues. In DNA, the CDR3 is TGTGCCAGCAAACACTCAACTAGCGGGGGCGATCAGAACTTC. It specifies CASKHSTSGGDQNF.

The V and J genes are TRBV4-1 and TRBJ2-3; 8 bases line up with TRBD2. This CDR3 has 18 amino acids. J was trimmed by 0 bases and V by 1 base; bases with no gene match: 9. Germline V CDR1 and CDR2: MGHRA, YSYEKL. The CDR3 here is CASSQVLASGYSTDTQYF. In DNA form, the CDR3 reads TGCGCCAGCAGCCAAGTCTTAGCTAGCGGGTATAGCACAGATACGCAGTATTTT.

In its sample, this clone was seen once. At the DNA level, this CDR3 is encoded by other sequences in the same sample as well. This chain connects TRBV2 to TRBJ2-3, with 10 bases that match TRBD2. Per germline, CDR1 SNHLY and CDR2 FYNNEI. Trimming at V came to 6 bases and at J to 6 bases, leaving 3 bases not matched to a gene. CDR3 length: 13 residues. The DNA for the CDR3 is TGTGCCAGCAGGCTAGCGGGAGTGGATACGCAGTATTTT. This sequence encodes CASRLAGVDTQYF.

This chain uses TRBV27 with TRBJ2-2, with 8 bases lining up with TRBD1. Germline assignment: CDR1 MNHEY and CDR2 SMNVEV (reference sequence). Trimming took 6 bases from V and 4 from J; bases not matched to a gene: 10. CDR3 length: 16 residues. The DNA for the CDR3 is TGTGCCAGCAGCTTTATAACAGGGGGAGGCACCGGGGAGCTGTTTTTT. It is translated as CASSFITGGGTGELFF.

This chain joins TRBV11-2 and TRBJ1-6; D not certain. The CDR3 totals 14 residues. In germline, CDR1 is SGHAT, CDR2 FQNNGV. The V end was cut by 4 bases, the J end by 14 bases, with 18 bases between. The chain's CDR3 is CASSSLAPQRSLHF. DNA for the CDR3: TGTGCCAGCAGCTCCCTAGCCCCTCAGAGGTCCCTCCACTTT.

The V call is TRBV4-3, the J call TRBJ2-1; 8 nucleotides match TRBD2. The CDR3 has 16 residues. Germline V gene lookup returns CDR1 LGHNA and CDR2 YSLEER. J gave up 5 bases and V 4 bases, and 10 bases lay outside the gene matches. The CDR3 protein is CASSPGTAGVDNEQFF. The CDR3 nucleotides are TGCGCCAGCAGCCCCGGAACAGCGGGAGTAGACAATGAGCAGTTCTTC.

The chain recombines TRBV19 with TRBJ1-6; 9 bases agree with TRBD1. V lost 4 bases, J lost 9 bases, and 7 bases stayed unmatched. Germline CDR1 LNHDA, CDR2 SQIVND (reference sequence). CDR3 length: 15 residues. The CDR3 DNA sequence: TGTGCCAGTAGTAATGTGGGACAGGGCTTTTCACCCCTCCACTTT. It translates to CASSNVGQGFSPLHF.

This rearrangement joins TRBV5-5 to TRBJ2-2; perhaps TRBD2 as D (6 bases). The CDR3 spans 17 residues. Germline CDR1 is SGHKS and CDR2 is YYEKEE (reference sequence). V shed 4 bases and J shed 0 bases, with 16 bases lying between them. The CDR3 spells CASSHLAPSTNTGELFF. CDR3 nucleotides: TGTGCCAGCAGCCACCTAGCGCCCTCCACGAACACCGGGGAGCTGTTTTTT. Full variable domain (missing parts from reference TRBV5-5 and TRBJ2-2): DAGVTQSPTHLIKTRGQQVTLRCSPISGHKSVSWYQQVLGQGPQFIFQYYEKEERGRGNFPDRFSARQFPNYSSELNVNALLLGDSALYLCASSHLAPSTNTGELFFGEGSRLTVL.

The rearrangement joins TRBV11-3 to TRBJ2-1; 7 bases align to TRBD1. The CDR3 totals 13 residues. Unmatched junction bases numbered 5, after V lost 6 bases and J lost 6 bases. Germline lookup yields CDR1 SGHNT and CDR2 YENEEA. In nucleotides, the CDR3 is TGTGCCAGCAGAAAAACAGGGGCCAATGAGCAGTTCTTC. Its translation is CASRKTGANEQFF.

This clone showed up just a few times. The chain employs TRBV25-1 and TRBJ1-1, with no clear D. Germline values: CDR1 MGHDK, CDR2 SYGVNS. This CDR3 region has 11 residues. The V and J ends lost 6 bases and 6 bases respectively, with 8 bases between them. The CDR3 loop is CASSVWAEAFF. CDR3 nucleotide sequence: TGTGCCAGCAGCGTATGGGCTGAAGCTTTCTTT.

This chain joins TRBV2 and TRBJ2-5, with D possibly TRBD2 on 7 matching bases. Between the trimmed V and J ends, which lost 1 base and 4 bases, there was a span of 10 bases. The CDR3 is 14 residues long. Germline V CDR1 and CDR2: SNHLY, FYNNEI. The CDR3 DNA sequence: TGTGCCAGCAGTGAAGTGGCGGGGGCAGAGACCCAGTACTTC. Translated: CASSEVAGAETQYF.